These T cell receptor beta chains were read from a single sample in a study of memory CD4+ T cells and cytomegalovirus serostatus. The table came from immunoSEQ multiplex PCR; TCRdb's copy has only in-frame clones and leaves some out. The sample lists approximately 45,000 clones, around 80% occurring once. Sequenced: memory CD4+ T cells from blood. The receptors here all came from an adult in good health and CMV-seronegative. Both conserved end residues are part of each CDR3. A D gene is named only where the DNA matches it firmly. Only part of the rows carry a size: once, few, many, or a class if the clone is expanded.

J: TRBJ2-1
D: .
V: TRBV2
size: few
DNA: TGTGCCAGCCACTCAAGGAATGAGCAGTTCTTC
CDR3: CASHSRNEQFF

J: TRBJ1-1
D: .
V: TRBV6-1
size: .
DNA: TGTGCCAGCAGTAGACGGTTAATGAACACTGAAGCTTTCTTT
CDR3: CASSRRLMNTEAFF

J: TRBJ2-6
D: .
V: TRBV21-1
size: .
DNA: TGTGCCAGCAGCAAAGGGGGGACGGTAAATAGCTCTGGGGCCAACGTCCTGACTTTC
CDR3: CASSKGGTVNSSGANVLTF

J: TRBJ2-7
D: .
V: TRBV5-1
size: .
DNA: TGCGCCAGCAGCTTGGACGGCAACTACGAGCAGTACTTC
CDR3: CASSLDGNYEQYF

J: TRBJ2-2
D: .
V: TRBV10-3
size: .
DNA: TGTGCCATTTCCCGGGGTAGCGGCAACACCGGGGAGCTGTTTTTT
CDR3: CAISRGSGNTGELFF

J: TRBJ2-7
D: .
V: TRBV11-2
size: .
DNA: TGTGCCAGCAGCCAAGACGGGGTTAACTACTACGAGCAGTACTTC
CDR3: CASSQDGVNYYEQYF

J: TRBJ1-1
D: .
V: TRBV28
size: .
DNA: TGTGCCAGCAGTTTGAGGTGGGGAGCTTTCTTT
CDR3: CASSLRWGAFF

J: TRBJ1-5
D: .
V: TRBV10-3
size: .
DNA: TGTGCCAGCGGGGACGTACCGGATCAGCCCCAGCATTTT
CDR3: CASGDVPDQPQHF

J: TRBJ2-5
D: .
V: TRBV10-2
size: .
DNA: TGCGCCAGCAGTGACGTAGGGGAGACCCAGTACTTC
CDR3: CASSDVGETQYF

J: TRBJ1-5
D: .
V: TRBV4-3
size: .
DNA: TGCGCCAGCAGCCAAGAACTCAGGGAGTATCAGCCCCAGCATTTT
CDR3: CASSQELREYQPQHF

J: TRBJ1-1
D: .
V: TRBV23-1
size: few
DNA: TGCGCCAGCAGTCAAATGCTCAACCTAGACAAATCTTGGGGTTTGAGCACTGAAGCTTTCTTT
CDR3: CASSQMLNLDKSWGLSTEAFF

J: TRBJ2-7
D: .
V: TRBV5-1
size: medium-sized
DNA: TGCGCCAGCAGCAAAGGGATCAGCTCCTACGAGCAGTACTTC
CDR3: CASSKGISSYEQYF

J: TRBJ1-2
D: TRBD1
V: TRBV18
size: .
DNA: TGTGCCAGCTCACCACCCGGACAGGGGGCTTTGGATGGCTACACCTTC
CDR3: CASSPPGQGALDGYTF

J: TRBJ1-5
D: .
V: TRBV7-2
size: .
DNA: TGTGCCAGCAGTCATAAGGGTTCGCGCAATCAGCCCCAGCATTTT
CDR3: CASSHKGSRNQPQHF

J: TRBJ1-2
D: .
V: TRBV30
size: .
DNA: TGTGCCTGGAGTGTCAGCGAAAACTATGGCTACACCTTC
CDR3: CAWSVSENYGYTF

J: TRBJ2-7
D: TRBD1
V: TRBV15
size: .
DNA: TGTGCCACCAGCCGGGACAGGGGGGCCTACGAGCAGTACTTC
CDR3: CATSRDRGAYEQYF

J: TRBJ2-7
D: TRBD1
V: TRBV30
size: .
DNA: TGTGCCTGGGGACAGGATTCCTACGAGCAGTACTTC
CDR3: CAWGQDSYEQYF

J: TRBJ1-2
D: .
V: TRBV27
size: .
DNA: TGTGCCAGCAGTCCCCGGGCGGGCTATGGCTACACCTTC
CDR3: CASSPRAGYGYTF

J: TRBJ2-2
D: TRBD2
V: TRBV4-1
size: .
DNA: TGCGCCAGCAGCCAATCCCGGGGACTAGCGGACACCGGGGAGCTGTTTTTT
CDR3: CASSQSRGLADTGELFF

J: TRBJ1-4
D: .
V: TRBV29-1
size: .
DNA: TGCAGCGTTGGTATAGGGGGGCCCAATGAAAAACTGTTTTTT
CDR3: CSVGIGGPNEKLFF

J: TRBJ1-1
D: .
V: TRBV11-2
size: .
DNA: TGTGCCAGCAGCTTTGTTAACACTGAAGCTTTCTTT
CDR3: CASSFVNTEAFF

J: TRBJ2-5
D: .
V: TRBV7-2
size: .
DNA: TGTGCCAGCAGCTTGACCGGGACACAAACCATGGGGGAGACCCAGTACTTC
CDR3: CASSLTGTQTMGETQYF

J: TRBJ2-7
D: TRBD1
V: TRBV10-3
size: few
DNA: TGTGCCATCAGTGAGCCCGGACAGGGTGCCTACGAGCAGTACTTC
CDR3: CAISEPGQGAYEQYF

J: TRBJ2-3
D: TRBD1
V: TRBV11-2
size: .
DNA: TGTGCCAGCAGATTTACCGGGACAGGCGGTACAGATACGCAGTATTTT
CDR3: CASRFTGTGGTDTQYF

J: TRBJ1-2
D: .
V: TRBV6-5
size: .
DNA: TGTGCCAGCGGCTACACCCGAAGCGATGGCTACACCTTC
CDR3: CASGYTRSDGYTF

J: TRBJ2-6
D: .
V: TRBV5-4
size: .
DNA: TGTGCCAGCAGCTTGGATGGCAGCTCTGGGGCCAACGTCCTGACTTTC
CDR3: CASSLDGSSGANVLTF

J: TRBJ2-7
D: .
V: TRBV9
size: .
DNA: TGTGCCAGCAGCGTTAGAGACGAGCAGTACTTC
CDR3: CASSVRDEQYF

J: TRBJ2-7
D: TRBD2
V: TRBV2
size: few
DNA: TGTGCCAGCGGCCTGGGGGGGATTAGCTACGAGCAGTACTTC
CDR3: CASGLGGISYEQYF

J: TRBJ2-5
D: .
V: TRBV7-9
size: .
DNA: TGTGCCAGCAGCTTAGTTTTGGTCGAGACCCAGTACTTC
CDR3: CASSLVLVETQYF

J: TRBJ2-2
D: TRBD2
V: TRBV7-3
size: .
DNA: TGTGCCAGCAGCTTAACCGGGGGGAGCACCGGGGAGCTGTTTTTT
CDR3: CASSLTGGSTGELFF

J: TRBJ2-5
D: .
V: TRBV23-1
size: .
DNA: TGCGCCAGCAGTCAAGGAGGGTTTGGAGAGACCCAGTACTTC
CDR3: CASSQGGFGETQYF

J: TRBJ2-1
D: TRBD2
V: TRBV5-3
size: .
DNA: TGTGCCAGAAGCCTACGGACAGGGACTAGCGGGGGAGATGAGCAGTTCTTC
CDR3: CARSLRTGTSGGDEQFF

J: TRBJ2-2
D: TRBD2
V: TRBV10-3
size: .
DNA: TGTGCCATCAGCCCCGGGACTAGCGGGAGCTTCGGCGGGGAGCTGTTTTTT
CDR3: CAISPGTSGSFGGELFF

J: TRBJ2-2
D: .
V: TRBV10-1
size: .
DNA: TGCGCCAGCAGCCCGGTGGCGAGCGCCGGGGAGCTGTTTTTT
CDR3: CASSPVASAGELFF

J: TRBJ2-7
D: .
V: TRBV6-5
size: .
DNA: TGTGCCAGCAGGAAACCCGGGGGATTCAGCTACGAGCAGTACTTC
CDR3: CASRKPGGFSYEQYF

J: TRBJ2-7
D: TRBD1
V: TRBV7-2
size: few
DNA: TGTGCCAGCAGCTCGAGTAGGGGGCGCGAGCAGTACTTC
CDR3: CASSSSRGREQYF

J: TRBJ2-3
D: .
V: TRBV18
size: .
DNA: TGTGCCAGCTCACTAGGAGGAGAGGGGACAGATACGCAGTATTTT
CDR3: CASSLGGEGTDTQYF

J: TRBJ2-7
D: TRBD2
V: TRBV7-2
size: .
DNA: TGTGCCAGCAGCTTAACGGGTGGGACTAGCTCCTACGAGCAGTACTTC
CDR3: CASSLTGGTSSYEQYF

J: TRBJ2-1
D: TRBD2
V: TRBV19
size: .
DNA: TGTGCCAGTACGGTCAGCGGGAGGGCCAATGAGCAGTTCTTC
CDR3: CASTVSGRANEQFF

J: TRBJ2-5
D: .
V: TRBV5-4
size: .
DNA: TGTGCCAGCAGCTTGGTATTAGGGACCCAGTACTTC
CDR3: CASSLVLGTQYF

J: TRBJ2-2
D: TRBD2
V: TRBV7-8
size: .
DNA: TGTGCCAGCAGCTTATTAGCGGGAGAGGGCACCGGGGAGCTGTTTTTT
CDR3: CASSLLAGEGTGELFF